The clone carrying this TCR beta chain was seen at least ten times. Its antigen is currently unknown. These data originate in a study of response to subunit inactivated influenza vaccine. Each CDR3 protein gets one entry after TCRdb re-called the RT-PCR reads with MiXCR. The sample shows 500,000 or so distinct CDR3 sequences, more than 15% of them seen only once. Study results and caveats: Authors suggested that a seasonal influenza vaccination recruits few new T cells each time.

The germline CDR1 and CDR2 sequences are SGHRS and YFSETQ. The CDR3 loop spans 15 amino acids. Losses at the gene ends were 0 bases for V and 4 bases for J; bases not matched to a gene: 3. This sequence was found in a man in his fifties or sixties who received an inactivated influenza vaccine. The V and J genes are TRBV5-1 and TRBJ2-3; 9 bases are a match to TRBD1. The source was CD4+ T cells sorted from PBMCs, collected 23 months after vaccination. The CDR3 DNA reads as TGCGCCAGCAGCTTGGTGACAGGGGGGGCAGATACGCAGTATTTT. Translating gives CASSLVTGGADTQYF.